The 23 T cell receptor beta chains in this list originate from one sample, sequenced in a study of blood T cell repertoires in COVID-19. Repertoires were generated with immunoSEQ multiplex PCR, while TCRdb's copy carries only in-frame clones and drops some. The sample includes fewer than 250,000 clones, 88% of them seen just once. Material: peripheral blood. These receptors were obtained from a man aged 65-85 years with acute or convalescent COVID-19.

This sequence joins TRBV7-2 and TRBJ2-6, with D maybe TRBD1 (6 bases). CDR1 is SGHTA, CDR2 FQGNSA, per germline. The CDR3 length is 19 residues. The V and J ends lost 2 bases and 0 bases respectively, with 17 bases between them. The chain's CDR3 is CASSLMGIGGNSGANVLTF. CDR3 coding DNA: TGTGCCAGCAGCTTAATGGGGATAGGGGGAAACTCTGGGGCCAACGTCCTGACTTTC. The full variable domain, with the rest looked up from reference TRBV7-2 and TRBJ2-6, is GAGVSQSPSNKVTEKGKDVELRCDPISGHTALYWYRQSLGQGLEFLIYFQGNSAPDKSGLPSDRFSAERTGGSVSTLTIQRTQQEDSAVYLCASSLMGIGGNSGANVLTFGAGSRLTVL.

The table lists this clone with a count of one. V and J are TRBV5-6 and TRBJ2-1; tentative D call: TRBD2 (6 bases). CDR1 and CDR2 from the germline V gene are SGHDT and YYEEEE. The length of the CDR3 is 14 residues. Trimming cost V 4 bases and J 7 bases, with 15 bases left between them. CDR3 nucleotides: TGTGCCAGCAGCCCCTTGGCGGGGCAAAATGAGCAGTTCTTC. Amino acids: CASSPLAGQNEQFF.

CDR3 loop: CASSVYPAGNSPLHF. Here the CDR3 DNA reads TGTGCCAGCAGTGTCTACCCGGCGGGGAATTCACCCCTCCACTTT. The gene calls are TRBV6-4 and TRBJ1-6; D gene uncertain. Trimming shortened V by 4 bases and J by 7 bases, and 14 bases separated the two germline ends. Germline V gene lookup returns CDR1 MRHNA and CDR2 SNTAGT. This CDR3 region has 15 residues.

The rearrangement links TRBV27 to TRBJ2-7; 11 bases are a match to TRBD1. The germline V gene has CDR1 MNHEY and CDR2 SMNVEV (reference sequence). J was trimmed by 2 bases and V by 5 bases; bases with no gene match: 5. The CDR3 has 15 amino acids. CDR3 nucleotide sequence: TGTGCCAGCAGTCCCCGGACAGGGGGCCCCTACGAGCAGTACTTC. This translates into CASSPRTGGPYEQYF.

V is TRBV6-5 and J is TRBJ2-4, with TRBD1 identical over 8 bases. Trimming cost V 0 bases and J 7 bases; bases outside gene matches: 2. Germline assignment: CDR1 MNHEY and CDR2 SVGAGI. The CDR3 has 14 amino acids. The chain's CDR3 is CASSYSQGANIQYF. CDR3 DNA: TGTGCCAGCAGTTACTCGCAGGGGGCGAACATTCAGTACTTC.

The chain carries TRBV11-2 and TRBJ2-7; D is uncertain. The CDR3 runs 13 residues. Germline values: CDR1 SGHAT, CDR2 FQNNGV. V lost 0 bases, J lost 3 bases, and 6 bases lay in between. The CDR3 DNA reads as TGTGCCAGCAGCTTAGACACAAACTACGAGCAGTACTTC. Amino acids: CASSLDTNYEQYF.

This clone was seen a single time. J is TRBJ2-7 and V is TRBV19; TRBD1 agrees at 10 bases. Germline CDR1 is LNHDA and CDR2 is SQIVND (reference sequence). This CDR3 is built from 17 residues. V was pared by 5 bases and J by 2 bases, with 12 bases of the junction left unmatched. Here the CDR3 DNA reads TGTGCCAGTAGTGCCGGGACAGGGGTTCTGGTGGCCTACGAGCAGTACTTC. Its protein is CASSAGTGVLVAYEQYF. Full variable domain (missing parts from reference TRBV19 and TRBJ2-7): DGGITQSPKYLFRKEGQNVTLSCEQNLNHDAMYWYRQDPGQGLRLIYYSQIVNDFQKGDIAEGYSVSREKKESFPLTVTSAQKNPTAFYLCASSAGTGVLVAYEQYFGPGTRLTVT.

The chain uses TRBV10-3 and TRBJ2-7, with TRBD2 matching over 8 bases. The germline V gene encodes CDR1 ENHRY and CDR2 SYGVKD. This CDR3 has 15 amino acids. V shed 6 bases, J shed 3 bases, and the junction held 10 bases outside the gene matches. The chain's CDR3 is CAISGTSGTNYEQYF. CDR3 in DNA: TGTGCCATCAGCGGAACTAGCGGCACCAACTACGAGCAGTACTTC.

This clone was seen a single time. The V and J genes are TRBV5-1 and TRBJ2-7, with D unresolved. V lost 5 bases to trimming and J lost 0 bases, with 9 bases between them. The CDR3 loop spans 13 amino acids. The germline CDR1 and CDR2 sequences are SGHRS and YFSETQ. CDR3 amino acids: CASRAQSSYEQYF. In DNA form, the CDR3 reads TGCGCCAGCAGAGCCCAAAGCTCCTACGAGCAGTACTTC.

About this clone: The sample holds other DNA sequences that translate to the same CDR3. The chain employs TRBV7-6 and TRBJ2-5; perhaps TRBD1 as D (6 bases). CDR1 is SGHVS and CDR2 is FNYEAQ in the germline V gene. V gave up 0 bases and J gave up 2 bases, with 10 bases separating them. The CDR3 spans 15 residues. CDR3: CASSLAGQLQETQYF. CDR3 in DNA: TGTGCCAGCAGCTTAGCCGGACAGCTTCAAGAGACCCAGTACTTC.

Notes on this clone: This sample includes further DNA sequences coding for the same CDR3. The chain links TRBV2 to TRBJ1-5; D is unresolved. CDR1 and CDR2 from the germline V gene are SNHLY and FYNNEI. This CDR3 spans 14 amino acids. The V and J ends lost 3 bases and 0 bases respectively, with 6 bases between them. CDR3 DNA sequence: TGTGCCAGCAGTGACGTCTATAGCAATCAGCCCCAGCATTTT. Protein sequence: CASSDVYSNQPQHF.

The chain uses TRBV2 and TRBJ2-1; perhaps TRBD1 as D (6 bases). The germline V gene encodes CDR1 SNHLY and CDR2 FYNNEI. The V end lost 5 bases, the J end lost 10 bases, and 15 bases lay between the germline ends. The CDR3 runs to 13 residues. This CDR3 reads CASSFSRTEEQFF. The CDR3 DNA reads TGTGCCAGCAGTTTTTCTCGGACAGAAGAGCAGTTCTTC.

The chain recombines TRBV11-1 with TRBJ2-1, with 13 nucleotides matching TRBD2. Trimming at V came to 3 bases and at J to 3 bases, leaving 2 bases not matched to a gene. The CDR3 has 16 residues. Germline V gene data show CDR1 as SGHAT and CDR2 as FQDESV (reference sequence). For the CDR3, the DNA is TGTGCCAGCAGCTTCAGGACTAGCGGGAGCTACAATGAGCAGTTCTTC. Translated, it gives CASSFRTSGSYNEQFF.

The V gene is TRBV7-9, the J gene TRBJ2-2; 11 bases fit TRBD1. The ends lost 4 bases at V and 5 bases at J; junction bases unmatched: 6. Per the germline V gene, CDR1 is SEHNR and CDR2 is FQNEAQ (reference sequence). CDR3 size: 16 residues. The CDR3 DNA reads TGTGCCAGCAGCTCGTGGGACAGGGGGGAGACCGGGGAGCTGTTTTTT. This codes for CASSSWDRGETGELFF.

The chain joins TRBV28 to TRBJ2-2, with 8 bases aligning to TRBD2. V was pared by 6 bases and J by 5 bases, with 8 bases of the junction left unmatched. Germline CDR1 and CDR2: MDHEN and SYDVKM. The CDR3 sequence is 15 residues long. The DNA of the CDR3 is TGTGCCAGCAGCGCGGGGGGCGCAGGGACCGGGGAGCTGTTTTTT. Its translation is CASSAGGAGTGELFF. Full variable domain (missing parts from reference TRBV28 and TRBJ2-2): DVKVTQSSRYLVKRTGEKVFLECVQDMDHENMFWYRQDPGLGLRLIYFSYDVKMKEKGDIPEGYSVSREKKERFSLILESASTNQTSMYLCASSAGGAGTGELFFGEGSRLTVL.

This rearrangement joins TRBV2 to TRBJ2-2, with 7 bases lining up with TRBD1. Unmatched junction bases numbered 5, after V lost 9 bases and J lost 4 bases. Germline CDR1 and CDR2: SNHLY and FYNNEI. The CDR3 contains 13 residues. The CDR3 loop reads CASQGVGTGELFF. The CDR3, as DNA: TGTGCCAGTCAGGGGGTCGGCACCGGGGAGCTGTTTTTT.

The chain combines TRBV5-8 with TRBJ1-4; 10 positions match TRBD1. The CDR3 spans 15 residues. After removal of 4 bases from V and 6 bases from J, the junction contained 6 bases not matched to a gene. Germline-derived CDR1 and CDR2 are SGHTS and YDEGEE. CDR3 nucleotide sequence: TGTGCCAGCAGCCAGAGACAGGGGGCTTATGAAAAACTGTTTTTT. Translating gives CASSQRQGAYEKLFF. Filled out from reference TRBV5-8 and TRBJ1-4, the complete variable domain reads EAGVTQSPTHLIKTRGQQATLRCSPISGHTSVYWYQQALGLGLQFLLWYDEGEERNRGNFPPRFSGRQFPNYSSELNVNALELEDSALYLCASSQRQGAYEKLFFGSGTQLSVL.

The genes are TRBV6-5 and TRBJ2-5, with TRBD1 as a possible D gene (5 bases). CDR3 size: 13 residues. The ends were cut back, 4 bases at V and 3 bases at J, with 9 bases in the middle. The V gene's germline CDR1 is MNHEY and CDR2 SVGAGI. The CDR3 DNA reads as TGTGCCAGCAGTTCGTCAGGGAAAGAGACCCAGTACTTC. Protein product: CASSSSGKETQYF.

This chain connects TRBV7-8 to TRBJ1-2; the D is unclear. The CDR3 is made up of 17 amino acids. CDR1 is SGHVS, CDR2 FQNEAQ, per germline. V was cut by 0 bases and J by 2 bases, with 16 bases left in between. CDR3 DNA: TGTGCCAGCAGCTTAGCTTGGTCAGACACCTTCAACTATGGCTACACCTTC. It codes for CASSLAWSDTFNYGYTF.

The gene calls are TRBV28 and TRBJ1-5, with 11 bases fitting TRBD1. In germline, CDR1 is MDHEN, CDR2 SYDVKM. V shed 4 bases, J shed 7 bases, and the junction held 9 bases outside the gene matches. The CDR3 runs to 16 residues. The CDR3 is CASSSSGQGESQPQHF. CDR3 nucleotides: TGTGCCAGCAGTTCCTCGGGACAGGGGGAATCACAGCCCCAGCATTTT.

The chain combines TRBV6-5 with TRBJ2-7; TRBD2 is a possible D gene (7 bases). CDR3 length: 13 residues. Germline V gives CDR1 MNHEY, CDR2 SVGAGI. Deletions cut 5 bases from V and 1 base from J, with 9 bases between. The CDR3 DNA reads as TGTGCCAGCAGTAGGGGGGGGTCCTACGAGCAGTACTTC. This gives the protein CASSRGGSYEQYF.

The rearrangement links TRBV19 to TRBJ2-5; D uncertain. The germline gives CDR1 LNHDA, CDR2 SQIVND (reference sequence). V was pared by 3 bases and J by 1 base, with 6 bases between. CDR3 length: 13 residues. Here the CDR3 DNA reads TGTGCCAGTAGTATGGAGTTCCAAGAGACCCAGTACTTC. Translation: CASSMEFQETQYF.

This rearrangement joins TRBV7-3 to TRBJ2-1; TRBD2 agrees at 9 bases. J lost 3 bases, V lost 3 bases, and 3 bases had no gene match. The CDR3 is made up of 15 amino acids. CDR1 and CDR2 from the germline V gene are SGHTA and FQGTGA. In nucleotides, the CDR3 is TGTGCCAGCAGCTTCGGACTAGCGATCTACAATGAGCAGTTCTTC. This gives the protein CASSFGLAIYNEQFF. Full variable domain (rest looked up from reference TRBV7-3 and TRBJ2-1): GAGVSQTPSNKVTEKGKYVELRCDPISGHTALYWYRQSLGQGPEFLIYFQGTGAADDSGLPNDRFFAVRPEGSVSTLKIQRTERGDSAVYLCASSFGLAIYNEQFFGPGTRLTVL.